Following are 2 T cell receptor beta chains from one sample sequenced in a study of T cell responses to AZD1222 COVID-19 vaccine. Data came from immunoSEQ multiplex PCR; TCRdb stores just in-frame clones and leaves some out. The data show 130,000 or so clones, around 80% seen once. Sequenced here: peripheral blood, sampled 28 days after the second AZD1222 dose. All receptors derive from an adult who received the AZD1222 COVID-19 vaccine.

The rearrangement links TRBV18 to TRBJ2-7; 10 nucleotides line up with TRBD1. The CDR3 spans 15 residues. V lost 3 bases to trimming and J lost 5 bases; unmatched junction nucleotides: 7. CDR1 and CDR2 from the germline V gene are KGHSH and LQKENI. For the CDR3, the DNA is TGTGCCAGCTCACCCCGACAGGGGGCGGGTGACGAGCAGTACTTC. Its protein is CASSPRQGAGDEQYF.

This chain's CDR3 is CASSITQGQGGEQYF. DNA of the CDR3: TGTGCCAGCAGCATAACCCAGGGACAGGGCGGCGAGCAGTACTTC. The rearrangement uses TRBV9 and TRBJ2-7; 9 bases are shared with TRBD1. Germline V gene lookup returns CDR1 SGDLS and CDR2 YYNGEE. There are 15 residues in the CDR3. Trimming cost V 4 bases and J 6 bases; bases outside gene matches: 11.